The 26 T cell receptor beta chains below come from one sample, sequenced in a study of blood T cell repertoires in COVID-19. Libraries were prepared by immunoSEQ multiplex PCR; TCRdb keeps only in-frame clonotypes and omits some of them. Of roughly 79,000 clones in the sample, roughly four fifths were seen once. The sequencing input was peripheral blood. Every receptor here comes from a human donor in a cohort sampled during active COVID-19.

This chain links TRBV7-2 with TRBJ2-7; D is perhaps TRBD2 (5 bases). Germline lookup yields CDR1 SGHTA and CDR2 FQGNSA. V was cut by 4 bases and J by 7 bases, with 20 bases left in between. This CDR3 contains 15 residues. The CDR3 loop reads CASSSDRASSGEQYF. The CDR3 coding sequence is TGTGCCAGCAGCTCAGACCGGGCCTCCTCGGGGGAGCAGTACTTC.

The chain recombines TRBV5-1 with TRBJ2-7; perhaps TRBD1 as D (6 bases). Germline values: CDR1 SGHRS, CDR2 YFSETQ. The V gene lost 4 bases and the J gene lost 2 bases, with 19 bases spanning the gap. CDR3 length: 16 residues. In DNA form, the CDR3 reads TGCGCCAGCAGCGCGCAATACAGGGACCTGACCTACGAGCAGTACTTC. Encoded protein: CASSAQYRDLTYEQYF. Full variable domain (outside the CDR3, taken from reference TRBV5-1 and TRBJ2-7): KAGVTQTPRYLIKTRGQQVTLSCSPISGHRSVSWYQQTPGQGLQFLFEYFSETQRNKGNFPGRFSGRQFSNSRSEMNVSTLELGDSALYLCASSAQYRDLTYEQYFGPGTRLTVT.

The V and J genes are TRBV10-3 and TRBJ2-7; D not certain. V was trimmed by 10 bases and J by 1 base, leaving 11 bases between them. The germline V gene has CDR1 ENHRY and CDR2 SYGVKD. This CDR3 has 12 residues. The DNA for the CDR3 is TGTGCCACCAAAACTGGTTCCTACGAGCAGTACTTC. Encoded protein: CATKTGSYEQYF.

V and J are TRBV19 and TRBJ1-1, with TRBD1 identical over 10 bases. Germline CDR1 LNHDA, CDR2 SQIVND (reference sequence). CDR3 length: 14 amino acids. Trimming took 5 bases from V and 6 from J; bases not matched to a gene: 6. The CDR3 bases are TGTGCCAGTAGTCCCGGGACAGGGGTATCTGAAGCTTTCTTT. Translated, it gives CASSPGTGVSEAFF.

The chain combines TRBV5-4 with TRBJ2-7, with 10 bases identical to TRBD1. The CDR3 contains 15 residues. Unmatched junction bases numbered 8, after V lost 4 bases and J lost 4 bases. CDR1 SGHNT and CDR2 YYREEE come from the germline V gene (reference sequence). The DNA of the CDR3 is TGTGCCAGCAGCCTGTCCGGGACAGGGGTTTACGAGCAGTACTTC. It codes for CASSLSGTGVYEQYF.

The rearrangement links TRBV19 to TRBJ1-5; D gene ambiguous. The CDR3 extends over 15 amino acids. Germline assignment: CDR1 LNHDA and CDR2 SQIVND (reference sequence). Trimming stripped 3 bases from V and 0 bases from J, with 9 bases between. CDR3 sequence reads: CASSMPDNSNQPQHF. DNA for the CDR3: TGTGCCAGTAGTATGCCAGACAATAGCAATCAGCCCCAGCATTTT.

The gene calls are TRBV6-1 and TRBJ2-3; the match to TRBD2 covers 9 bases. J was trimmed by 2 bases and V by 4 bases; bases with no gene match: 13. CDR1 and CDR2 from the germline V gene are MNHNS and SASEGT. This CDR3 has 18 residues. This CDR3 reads CASSGPTLAGRYTDTQYF. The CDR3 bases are TGTGCCAGCAGTGGGCCCACTCTAGCGGGGAGGTACACAGATACGCAGTATTTT.

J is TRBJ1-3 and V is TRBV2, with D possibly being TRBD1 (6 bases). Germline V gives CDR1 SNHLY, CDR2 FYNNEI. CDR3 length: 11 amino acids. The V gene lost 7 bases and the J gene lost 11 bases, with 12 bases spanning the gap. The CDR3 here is CASKNRAPIYF. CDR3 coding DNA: TGTGCCAGCAAGAACAGGGCTCCCATATATTTT.

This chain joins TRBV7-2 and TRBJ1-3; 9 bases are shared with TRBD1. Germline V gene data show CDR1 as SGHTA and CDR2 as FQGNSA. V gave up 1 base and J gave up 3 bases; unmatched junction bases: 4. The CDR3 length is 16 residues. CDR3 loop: CASSLGWTGVGNTIYF. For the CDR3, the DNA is TGTGCCAGCAGCTTAGGTTGGACAGGGGTTGGAAACACCATATATTTT.

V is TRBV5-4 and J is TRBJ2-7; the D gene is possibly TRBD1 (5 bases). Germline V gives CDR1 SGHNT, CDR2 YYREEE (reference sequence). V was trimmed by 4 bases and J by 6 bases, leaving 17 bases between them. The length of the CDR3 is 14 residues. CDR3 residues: CASSPVGSGAEQYF. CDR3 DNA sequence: TGTGCCAGCAGCCCAGTCGGTTCTGGGGCCGAGCAGTACTTC.

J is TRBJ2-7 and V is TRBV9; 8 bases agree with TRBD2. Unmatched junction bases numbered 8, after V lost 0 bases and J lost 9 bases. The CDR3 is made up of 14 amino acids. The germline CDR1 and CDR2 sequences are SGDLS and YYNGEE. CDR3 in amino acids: CASSVDGGAGGQYF. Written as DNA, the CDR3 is TGTGCCAGCAGCGTAGACGGGGGCGCGGGGGGGCAGTACTTC. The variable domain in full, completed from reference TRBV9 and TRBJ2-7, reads DSGVTQTPKHLITATGQRVTLRCSPRSGDLSVYWYQQSLDQGLQFLIQYYNGEERAKGNILERFSAQQFPDLHSELNLSSLELGDSALYFCASSVDGGAGGQYFGPGTRLTVT.

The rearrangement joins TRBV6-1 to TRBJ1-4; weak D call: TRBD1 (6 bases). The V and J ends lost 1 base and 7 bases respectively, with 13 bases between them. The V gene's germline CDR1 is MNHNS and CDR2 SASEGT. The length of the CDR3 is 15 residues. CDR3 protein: CASSEVGGGSEKLFF. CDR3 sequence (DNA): TGTGCCAGCAGTGAAGTAGGGGGGGGGAGTGAAAAACTGTTTTTT.

The CDR3 DNA sequence: TGCAGCGCTTCCGGGACAATCAACGAGCAGTACTTC. This gives the protein CSASGTINEQYF. V usage is TRBV29-1 and J usage is TRBJ2-7; D might be TRBD1 (6 bases). The CDR3 sequence is 12 residues long. The ends were cut back, 7 bases at V and 5 bases at J, with 15 bases in the middle. Germline CDR1 SQVTM, CDR2 ANQGSEA.

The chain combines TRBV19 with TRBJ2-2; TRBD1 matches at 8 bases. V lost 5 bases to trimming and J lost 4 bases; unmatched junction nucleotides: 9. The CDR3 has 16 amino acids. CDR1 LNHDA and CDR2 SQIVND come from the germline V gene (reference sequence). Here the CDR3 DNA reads TGTGCCAGTAGTCGCCGGCCAGGGGGCGTCACCGGGGAGCTGTTTTTT. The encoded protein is CASSRRPGGVTGELFF.

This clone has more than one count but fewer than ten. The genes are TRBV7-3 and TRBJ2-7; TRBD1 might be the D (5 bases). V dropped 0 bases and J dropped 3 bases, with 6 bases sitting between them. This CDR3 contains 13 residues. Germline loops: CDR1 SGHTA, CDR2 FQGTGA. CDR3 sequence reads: CASSLTRDYEQYF. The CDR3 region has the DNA TGTGCCAGCAGCTTAACCAGGGACTACGAGCAGTACTTC.

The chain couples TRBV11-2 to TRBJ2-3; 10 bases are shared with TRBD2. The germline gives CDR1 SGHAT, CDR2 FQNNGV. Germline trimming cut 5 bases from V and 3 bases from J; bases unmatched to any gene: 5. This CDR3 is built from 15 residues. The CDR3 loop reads CASSQLAGGTDTQYF. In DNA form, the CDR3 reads TGTGCCAGCAGCCAGTTAGCGGGGGGTACAGATACGCAGTATTTT. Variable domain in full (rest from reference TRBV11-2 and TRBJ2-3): EAGVAQSPRYKIIEKRQSVAFWCNPISGHATLYWYQQILGQGPKLLIQFQNNGVVDDSQLPKDRFSAERLKGVDSTLKIQPAKLEDSAVYLCASSQLAGGTDTQYFGPGTRLTVL.

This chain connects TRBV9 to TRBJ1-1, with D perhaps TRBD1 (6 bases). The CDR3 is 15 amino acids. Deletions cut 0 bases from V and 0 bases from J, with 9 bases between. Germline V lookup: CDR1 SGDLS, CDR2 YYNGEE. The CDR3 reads CASSVGPGVNTEAFF. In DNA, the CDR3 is TGTGCCAGCAGCGTAGGACCAGGGGTGAACACTGAAGCTTTCTTT.

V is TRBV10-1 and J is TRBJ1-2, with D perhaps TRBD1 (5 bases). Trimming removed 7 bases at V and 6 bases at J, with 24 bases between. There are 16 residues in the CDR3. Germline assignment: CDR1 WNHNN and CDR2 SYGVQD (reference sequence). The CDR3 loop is CASNSQGTPKKHGYTF. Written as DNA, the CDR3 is TGCGCCAGCAATTCGCAAGGGACTCCGAAGAAACATGGCTACACCTTC.

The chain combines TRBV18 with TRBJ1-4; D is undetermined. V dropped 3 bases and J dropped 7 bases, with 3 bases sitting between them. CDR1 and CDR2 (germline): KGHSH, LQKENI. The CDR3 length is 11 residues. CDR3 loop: CASSPSEKLFF. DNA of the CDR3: TGTGCCAGCTCACCGAGTGAAAAACTGTTTTTT.

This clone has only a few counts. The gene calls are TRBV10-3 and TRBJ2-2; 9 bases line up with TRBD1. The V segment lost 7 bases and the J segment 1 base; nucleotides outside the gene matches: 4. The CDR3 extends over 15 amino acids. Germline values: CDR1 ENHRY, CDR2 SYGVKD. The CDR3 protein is CAINTGGMNTGELFF. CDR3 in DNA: TGTGCCATCAACACAGGGGGCATGAACACCGGGGAGCTGTTTTTT.

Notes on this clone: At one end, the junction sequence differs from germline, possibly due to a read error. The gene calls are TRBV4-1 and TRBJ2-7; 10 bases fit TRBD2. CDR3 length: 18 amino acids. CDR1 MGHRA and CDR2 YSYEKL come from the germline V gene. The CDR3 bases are TGCGCCACCAGCCCGCAGGGGGGTAGCGGGGGGTACTACTACGAGCAGTACTTC. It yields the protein CATSPQGGSGGYYYEQYF.

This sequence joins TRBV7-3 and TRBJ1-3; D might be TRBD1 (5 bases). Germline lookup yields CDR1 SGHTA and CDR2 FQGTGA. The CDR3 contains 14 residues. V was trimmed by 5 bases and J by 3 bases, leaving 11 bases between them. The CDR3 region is CASSIGGSGNTIYF. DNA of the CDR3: TGTGCCAGCAGCATCGGGGGTAGTGGAAACACCATATATTTT.

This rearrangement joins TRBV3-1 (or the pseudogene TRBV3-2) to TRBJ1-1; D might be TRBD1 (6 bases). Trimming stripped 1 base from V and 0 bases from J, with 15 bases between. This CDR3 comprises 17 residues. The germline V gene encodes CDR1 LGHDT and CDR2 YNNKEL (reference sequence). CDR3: CASSQVTRTALNTEAFF. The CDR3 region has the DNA TGTGCCAGCAGCCAAGTCACCAGGACAGCATTGAACACTGAAGCTTTCTTT.

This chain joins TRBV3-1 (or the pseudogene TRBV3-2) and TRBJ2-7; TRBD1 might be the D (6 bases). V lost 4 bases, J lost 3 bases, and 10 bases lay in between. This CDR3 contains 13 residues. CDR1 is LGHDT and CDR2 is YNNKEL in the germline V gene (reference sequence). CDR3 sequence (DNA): TGTGCCAGCAGCCCCAAAGGGGGCTACGAGCAGTACTTC. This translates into CASSPKGGYEQYF.

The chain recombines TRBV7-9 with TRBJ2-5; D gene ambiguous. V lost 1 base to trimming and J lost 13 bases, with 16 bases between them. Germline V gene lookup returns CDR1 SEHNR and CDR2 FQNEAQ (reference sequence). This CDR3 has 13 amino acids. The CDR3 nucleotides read TGTGCCAGCAGCTTAGATGCGGCAGATCCTGGGTACTTC. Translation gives CASSLDAADPGYF. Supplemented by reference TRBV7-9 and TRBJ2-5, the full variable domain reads DTGVSQNPRHKITKRGQNVTFRCDPISEHNRLYWYRQTLGQGPEFLTYFQNEAQLEKSRLLSDRFSAERPKGSFSTLEIQRTEQGDSAMYLCASSLDAADPGYFGPGTRLLVL.

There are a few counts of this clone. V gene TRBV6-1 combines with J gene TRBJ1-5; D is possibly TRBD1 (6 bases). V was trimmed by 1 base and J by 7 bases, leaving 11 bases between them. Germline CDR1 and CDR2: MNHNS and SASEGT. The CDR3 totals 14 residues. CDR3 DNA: TGTGCCAGCAGTGAAGGCAGGGGAATGCAGCCCCAGCATTTT. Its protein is CASSEGRGMQPQHF.